These T cell receptor beta chains were read from a single sample in a study of blood T cell repertoires in COVID-19. Here immunoSEQ multiplex PCR was the method, and the copy in TCRdb shows in-frame clones only, minus some. The repertoire consists of 200,000 to 300,000 clones, with over 75% occurring once and the leading ten covering around 2%. Source material: peripheral blood. These receptors were collected from a man under 40 who had recovered from COVID-19. Both conserved end residues are part of each CDR3. A D gene is named only where the DNA matches it firmly. Clone size is stated in some rows and not others, as once, few, many or a class when expanded.

d_call	clone_size	j_call	v_call	cdr3_aa	cdr3_nt
NA	NA	TRBJ1-3	TRBV7-9	CASRVEGNTIYF	TGTGCCAGCAGAGTAGAAGGAAACACCATATATTTT
NA	NA	TRBJ1-5	TRBV2	CASSGGSSNQPQHF	TGTGCCAGCAGTGGCGGAAGCAGCAATCAGCCCCAGCATTTT
NA	once	TRBJ2-7	TRBV19	CASSMQQFYEQYF	TGTGCCAGTAGTATGCAACAGTTCTACGAGCAGTACTTC
NA	NA	TRBJ1-3	TRBV9	CASSVVGTGEGNTIYF	TGTGCCAGCAGCGTAGTAGGCACAGGAGAAGGAAACACCATATATTTT
NA	NA	TRBJ1-5	TRBV6-5	CASSGDRWQPQHF	TGTGCCAGCAGCGGTGACAGGTGGCAGCCCCAGCATTTT
TRBD1	NA	TRBJ1-1	TRBV7-3	CASSLGPGQGRSEAFF	TGTGCCAGCAGCTTAGGCCCCGGACAGGGAAGATCTGAAGCTTTCTTT
NA	once	TRBJ1-1	TRBV12-3/TRBV12-4	CASSQGVWTEAFF	TGTGCCAGCAGCCAGGGTGTTTGGACTGAAGCTTTCTTT
TRBD1	NA	TRBJ2-5	TRBV29-1	CSVKPPTDRALGETQYF	TGCAGCGTGAAACCCCCGACCGACAGGGCCCTTGGGGAGACCCAGTACTTC
TRBD2	NA	TRBJ2-5	TRBV3-1/TRBV3-2	CASSPREGWGTQYF	TGTGCCAGCAGCCCGAGGGAGGGTTGGGGGACCCAGTACTTC
NA	once	TRBJ2-7	TRBV5-1	CASSLGGQFSYEQYF	TGCGCCAGCAGCTTGGGAGGACAGTTCTCCTACGAGCAGTACTTC
NA	NA	TRBJ1-2	TRBV4-1	CASSQGWANSYGYTF	TGCGCCAGCAGCCAAGGGTGGGCGAACAGCTATGGCTACACCTTC
NA	NA	TRBJ2-2	TRBV5-6	CASSFGPGELFF	TGTGCCAGCAGCTTCGGTCCCGGGGAGCTGTTTTTT
TRBD2	once	TRBJ2-1	TRBV7-9	CASSIRLAGDNEQFF	TGTGCCAGCAGCATCCGACTAGCGGGGGACAATGAGCAGTTCTTC
NA	NA	TRBJ1-3	TRBV2	CASRGQISGNTIYF	TGTGCCAGCAGAGGACAGATCTCTGGAAACACCATATATTTT
NA	NA	TRBJ1-1	TRBV28	CASSPLLGWTEAFF	TGTGCCAGCAGCCCTCTTCTCGGGTGGACTGAAGCTTTCTTT
NA	NA	TRBJ2-2	TRBV7-9	CASSGEGTGELFF	TGTGCCAGCAGCGGAGAGGGCACCGGGGAGCTGTTTTTT
NA	NA	TRBJ1-5	TRBV1	CTSSQEEFVEQGDQPQHF	TGCACCAGCAGCCAAGAAGAGTTCGTGGAACAGGGAGATCAGCCCCAGCATTTT
NA	NA	TRBJ2-5	TRBV18	CASSPVSAGSSVKTQYF	TGTGCCAGCTCACCAGTATCGGCAGGCTCCTCAGTTAAGACCCAGTACTTC
NA	NA	TRBJ2-7	TRBV7-8	CASSVSLSYEQYF	TGTGCCAGCAGCGTTTCCCTCTCCTACGAGCAGTACTTC
NA	NA	TRBJ2-1	TRBV6-4	CASSDSLSGEQFF	TGTGCCAGCAGTGACTCCCTGTCGGGGGAGCAGTTCTTC
TRBD1	NA	TRBJ1-2	TRBV6-5	CASNSRGRNYGYTF	TGTGCCAGCAACTCCAGGGGGCGAAACTATGGCTACACCTTC
TRBD2	NA	TRBJ2-1	TRBV11-3	CASSPTVAGGLGEQFF	TGTGCCAGCAGCCCTACTGTAGCGGGGGGGTTGGGTGAGCAGTTCTTC
NA	NA	TRBJ1-2	TRBV5-1	CASSPFGGANYGYTF	TGCGCCAGCAGCCCTTTTGGAGGGGCTAACTATGGCTACACCTTC
TRBD1	NA	TRBJ2-5	TRBV10-3	CAISDTGTGGLETQYF	TGTGCCATCAGCGATACCGGGACAGGGGGCTTAGAGACCCAGTACTTC
TRBD2	NA	TRBJ2-7	TRBV7-9	CASSRLAGGQDEQYF	TGTGCCAGCAGCCGACTAGCGGGGGGTCAGGACGAGCAGTACTTC
NA	few	TRBJ2-5	TRBV6-6	CATRAGQETQYF	TGTGCCACTCGTGCGGGCCAAGAGACCCAGTACTTC